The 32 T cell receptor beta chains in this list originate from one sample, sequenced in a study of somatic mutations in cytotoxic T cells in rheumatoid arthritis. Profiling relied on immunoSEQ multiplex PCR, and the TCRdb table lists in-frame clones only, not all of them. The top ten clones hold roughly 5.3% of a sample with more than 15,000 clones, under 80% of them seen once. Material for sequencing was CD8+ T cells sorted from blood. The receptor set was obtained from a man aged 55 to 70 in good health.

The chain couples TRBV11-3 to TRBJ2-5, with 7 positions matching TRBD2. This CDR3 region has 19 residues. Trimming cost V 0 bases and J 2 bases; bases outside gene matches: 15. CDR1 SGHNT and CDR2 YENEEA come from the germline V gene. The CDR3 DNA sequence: TGTGCCAGCAGCTTAGAACCACGAGACTGGGGGGGTGCTCAAGAGACCCAGTACTTC. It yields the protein CASSLEPRDWGGAQETQYF.

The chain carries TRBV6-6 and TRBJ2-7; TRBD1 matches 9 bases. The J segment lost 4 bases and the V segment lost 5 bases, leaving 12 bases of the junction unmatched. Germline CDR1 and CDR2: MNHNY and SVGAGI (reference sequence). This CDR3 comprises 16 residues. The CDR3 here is CASSGNRGQVAYEQYF. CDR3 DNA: TGTGCCAGCAGTGGTAACAGGGGGCAAGTAGCGTACGAGCAGTACTTC.

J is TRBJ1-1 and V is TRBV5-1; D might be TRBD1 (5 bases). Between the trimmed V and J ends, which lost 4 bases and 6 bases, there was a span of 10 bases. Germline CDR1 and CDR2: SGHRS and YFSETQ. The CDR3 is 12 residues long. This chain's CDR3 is CASSPGQAEAFF. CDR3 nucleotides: TGCGCCAGCAGCCCAGGACAAGCTGAAGCTTTCTTT.

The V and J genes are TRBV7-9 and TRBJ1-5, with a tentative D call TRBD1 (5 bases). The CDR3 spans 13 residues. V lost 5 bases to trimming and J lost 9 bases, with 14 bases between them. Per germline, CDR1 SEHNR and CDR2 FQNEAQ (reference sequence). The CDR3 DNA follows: TGTGCCAGCAGCGGAGGAGGGGTTTTGCCCCAGCATTTT. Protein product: CASSGGGVLPQHF.

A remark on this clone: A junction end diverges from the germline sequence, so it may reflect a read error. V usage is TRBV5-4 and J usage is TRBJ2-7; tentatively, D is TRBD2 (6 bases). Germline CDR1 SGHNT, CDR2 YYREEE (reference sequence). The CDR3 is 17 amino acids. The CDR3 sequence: CASSQTWLDRGTYEQYF. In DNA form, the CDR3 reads TGCGCCAGCAGCCAGACCTGGTTGGACCGGGGGACCTACGAGCAGTACTTC.

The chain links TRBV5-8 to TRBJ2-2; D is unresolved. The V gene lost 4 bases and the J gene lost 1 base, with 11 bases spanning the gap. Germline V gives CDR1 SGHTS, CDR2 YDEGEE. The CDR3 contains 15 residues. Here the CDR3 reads CASSDTRQNTGELFF. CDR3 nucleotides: TGTGCCAGCAGCGACACGAGACAGAACACCGGGGAGCTGTTTTTT.

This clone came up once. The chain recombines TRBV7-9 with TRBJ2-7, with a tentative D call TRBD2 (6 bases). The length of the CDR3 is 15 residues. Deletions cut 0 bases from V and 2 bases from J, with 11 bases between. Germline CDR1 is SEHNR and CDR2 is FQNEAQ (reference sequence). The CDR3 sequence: CASSLAGGSAYEQYF. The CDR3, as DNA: TGTGCCAGCAGCTTAGCGGGGGGTAGCGCCTACGAGCAGTACTTC.

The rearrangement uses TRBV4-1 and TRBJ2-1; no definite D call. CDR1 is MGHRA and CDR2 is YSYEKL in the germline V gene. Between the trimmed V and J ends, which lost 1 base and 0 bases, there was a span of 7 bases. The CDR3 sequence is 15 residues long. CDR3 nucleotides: TGCGCCAGCAGCCAAGGGGCCGGCTCCTACAATGAGCAGTTCTTC. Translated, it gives CASSQGAGSYNEQFF.

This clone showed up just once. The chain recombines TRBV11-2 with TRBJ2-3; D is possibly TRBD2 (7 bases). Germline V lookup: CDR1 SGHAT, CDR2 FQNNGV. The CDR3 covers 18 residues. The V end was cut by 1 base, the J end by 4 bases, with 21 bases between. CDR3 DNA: TGTGCCAGCAGCTTAGGGACGGGGGCCGGGACTAACTCAGATACGCAGTATTTT. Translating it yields CASSLGTGAGTNSDTQYF. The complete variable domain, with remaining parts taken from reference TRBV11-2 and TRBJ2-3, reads EAGVAQSPRYKIIEKRQSVAFWCNPISGHATLYWYQQILGQGPKLLIQFQNNGVVDDSQLPKDRFSAERLKGVDSTLKIQPAKLEDSAVYLCASSLGTGAGTNSDTQYFGPGTRLTVL.

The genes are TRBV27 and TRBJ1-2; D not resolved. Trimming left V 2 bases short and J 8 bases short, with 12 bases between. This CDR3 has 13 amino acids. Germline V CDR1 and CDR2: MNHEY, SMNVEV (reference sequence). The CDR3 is CASSLARGGGYTF. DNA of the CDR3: TGTGCCAGCAGTTTAGCCCGAGGTGGGGGCTACACCTTC.

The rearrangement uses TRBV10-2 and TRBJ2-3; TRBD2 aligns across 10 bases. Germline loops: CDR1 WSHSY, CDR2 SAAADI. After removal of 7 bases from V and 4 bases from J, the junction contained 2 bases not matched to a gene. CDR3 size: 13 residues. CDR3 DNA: TGCGCCAGCACAGCGGGAGGGTCAGATACGCAGTATTTT. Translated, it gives CASTAGGSDTQYF.

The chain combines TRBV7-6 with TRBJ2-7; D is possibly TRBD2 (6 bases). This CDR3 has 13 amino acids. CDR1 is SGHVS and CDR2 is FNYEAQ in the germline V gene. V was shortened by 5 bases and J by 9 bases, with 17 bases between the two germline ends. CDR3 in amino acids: CASSPGVVASQYF. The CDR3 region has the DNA TGTGCCAGCAGCCCGGGGGTTGTGGCTTCGCAGTACTTC.

This CDR3 reads CASSYGTAYGYTF. DNA of the CDR3: TGTGCCAGCAGTTACGGGACAGCCTATGGCTACACCTTC. The V gene is TRBV27, the J gene TRBJ1-2; 7 positions agree with TRBD1. This CDR3 is 13 amino acids long. Trimming took 4 bases from V and 4 from J; bases not matched to a gene: 3. In germline, CDR1 is MNHEY, CDR2 SMNVEV (reference sequence).

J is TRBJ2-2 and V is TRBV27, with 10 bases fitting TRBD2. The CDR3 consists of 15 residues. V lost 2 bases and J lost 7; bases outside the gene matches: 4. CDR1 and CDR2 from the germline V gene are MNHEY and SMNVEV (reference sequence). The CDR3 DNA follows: TGTGCCAGCAGTTTAATGACTAGCGGGTTCGGGGAGCTGTTTTTT. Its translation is CASSLMTSGFGELFF.

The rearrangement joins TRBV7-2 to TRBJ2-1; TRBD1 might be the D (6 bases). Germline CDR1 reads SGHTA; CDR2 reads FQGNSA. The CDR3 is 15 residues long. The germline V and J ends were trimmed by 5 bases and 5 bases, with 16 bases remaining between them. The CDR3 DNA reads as TGTGCCAGCAGCAGGCTCCGGGACACCCACAATGAGCAGTTCTTC. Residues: CASSRLRDTHNEQFF.

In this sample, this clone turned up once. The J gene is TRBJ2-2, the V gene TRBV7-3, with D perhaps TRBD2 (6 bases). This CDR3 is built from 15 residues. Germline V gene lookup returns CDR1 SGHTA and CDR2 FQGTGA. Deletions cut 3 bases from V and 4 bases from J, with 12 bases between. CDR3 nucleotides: TGTGCCAGCAGCTTCTCCGGGGGTAGCACCGGGGAGCTGTTTTTT. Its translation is CASSFSGGSTGELFF.

DNA for the CDR3: TGCGCCAGCAGCCAACTAGCGGGAGGGGGGGAGACCCAGTACTTC. It translates to CASSQLAGGGETQYF. The V gene is TRBV4-3, the J gene TRBJ2-5; TRBD2 matches at 12 bases. This CDR3 has 15 residues. Germline-derived CDR1 and CDR2 are LGHNA and YSLEER. V lost 2 bases to trimming and J lost 5 bases; unmatched junction nucleotides: 3.

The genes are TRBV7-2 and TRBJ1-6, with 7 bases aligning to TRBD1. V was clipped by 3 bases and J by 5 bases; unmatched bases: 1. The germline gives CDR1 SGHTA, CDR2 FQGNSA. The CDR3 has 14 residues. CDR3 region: CASSFGTDNSPLHF. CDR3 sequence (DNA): TGTGCCAGCAGCTTCGGGACAGATAATTCACCCCTCCACTTT. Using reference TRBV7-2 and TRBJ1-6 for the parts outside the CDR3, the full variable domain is GAGVSQSPSNKVTEKGKDVELRCDPISGHTALYWYRQSLGQGLEFLIYFQGNSAPDKSGLPSDRFSAERTGGSVSTLTIQRTQQEDSAVYLCASSFGTDNSPLHFGNGTRLTVT.

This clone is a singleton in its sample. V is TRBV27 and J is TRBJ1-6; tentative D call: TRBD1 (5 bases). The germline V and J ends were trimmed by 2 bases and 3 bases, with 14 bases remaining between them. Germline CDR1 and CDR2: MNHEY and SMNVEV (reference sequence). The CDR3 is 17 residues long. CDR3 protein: CASSLTGTSDYNSPLHF. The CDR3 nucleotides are TGTGCCAGCAGTTTAACAGGCACCTCGGACTATAATTCACCCCTCCACTTT.

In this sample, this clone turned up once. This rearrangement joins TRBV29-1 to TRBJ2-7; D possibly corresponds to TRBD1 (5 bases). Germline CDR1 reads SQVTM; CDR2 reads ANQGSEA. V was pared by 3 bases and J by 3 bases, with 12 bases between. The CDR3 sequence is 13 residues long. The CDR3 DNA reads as TGCAGCGTTGAGGGCGACAGCAACTACGAGCAGTACTTC. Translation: CSVEGDSNYEQYF.

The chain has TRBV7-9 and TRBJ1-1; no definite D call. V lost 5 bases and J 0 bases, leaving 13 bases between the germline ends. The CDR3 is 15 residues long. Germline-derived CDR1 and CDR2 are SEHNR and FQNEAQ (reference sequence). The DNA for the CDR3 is TGTGCCAGCAGCAGAGCCGGGAACATGAACACTGAAGCTTTCTTT. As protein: CASSRAGNMNTEAFF.

CDR3 region: CASSLVGDTPRRVTQYF. The CDR3 DNA reads TGTGCCAGCAGCTTAGTTGGGGACACCCCTCGGCGTGTGACCCAGTACTTC. The chain is built from TRBV7-2 and TRBJ2-5; TRBD1 might be the D (6 bases). The germline V gene has CDR1 SGHTA and CDR2 FQGNSA. The CDR3 covers 17 residues. The V end lost 1 base, the J end lost 7 bases, and 22 bases lay between the germline ends.

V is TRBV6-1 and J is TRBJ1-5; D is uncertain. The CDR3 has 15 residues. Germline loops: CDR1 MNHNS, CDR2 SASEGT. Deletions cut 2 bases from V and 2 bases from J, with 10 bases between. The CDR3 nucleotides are TGTGCCAGCAGTGAAAAGGTTCGGGGCAATCAGCCCCAGCATTTT. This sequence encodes CASSEKVRGNQPQHF.

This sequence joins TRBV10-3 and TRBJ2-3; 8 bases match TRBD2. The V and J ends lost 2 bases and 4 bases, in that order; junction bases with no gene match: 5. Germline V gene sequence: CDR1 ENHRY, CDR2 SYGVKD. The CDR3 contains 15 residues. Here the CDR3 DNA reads TGTGCCATCAGTGAGATAGCGGGGTCGGCAGATACGCAGTATTTT. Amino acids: CAISEIAGSADTQYF.

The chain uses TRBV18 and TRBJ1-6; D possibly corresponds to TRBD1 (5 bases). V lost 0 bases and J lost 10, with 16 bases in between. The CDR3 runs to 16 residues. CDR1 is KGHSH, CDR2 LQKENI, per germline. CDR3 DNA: TGTGCCAGCTCACCACCTTCGGGGGAAGAACGGTCACCCCTCCACTTT. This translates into CASSPPSGEERSPLHF.

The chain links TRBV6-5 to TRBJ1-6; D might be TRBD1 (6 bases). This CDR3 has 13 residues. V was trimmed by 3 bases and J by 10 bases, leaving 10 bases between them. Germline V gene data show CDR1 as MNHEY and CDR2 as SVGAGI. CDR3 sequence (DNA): TGTGCCAGCAGTTATTCAGGGGTCTCACCCCTCCACTTT. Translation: CASSYSGVSPLHF.

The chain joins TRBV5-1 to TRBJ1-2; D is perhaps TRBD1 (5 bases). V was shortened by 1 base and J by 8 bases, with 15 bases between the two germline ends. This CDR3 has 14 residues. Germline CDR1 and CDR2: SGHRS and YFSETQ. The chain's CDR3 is CASSLYGAGLGYTF. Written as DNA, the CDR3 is TGCGCCAGCAGCTTGTATGGGGCAGGGCTCGGCTACACCTTC.

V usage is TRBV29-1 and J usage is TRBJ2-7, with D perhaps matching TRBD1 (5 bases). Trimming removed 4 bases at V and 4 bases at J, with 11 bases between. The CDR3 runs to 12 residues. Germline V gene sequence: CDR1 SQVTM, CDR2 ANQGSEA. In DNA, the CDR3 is TGCAGCGTTGGCAGGGAAGGGTACGAGCAGTACTTC. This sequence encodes CSVGREGYEQYF.

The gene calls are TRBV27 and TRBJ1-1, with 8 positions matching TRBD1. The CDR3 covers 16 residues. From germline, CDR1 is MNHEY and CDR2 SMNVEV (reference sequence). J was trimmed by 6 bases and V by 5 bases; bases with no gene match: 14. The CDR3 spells CASSPSGARGLSEAFF. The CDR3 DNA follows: TGTGCCAGCAGTCCGAGTGGTGCCAGGGGGCTTTCTGAAGCTTTCTTT.

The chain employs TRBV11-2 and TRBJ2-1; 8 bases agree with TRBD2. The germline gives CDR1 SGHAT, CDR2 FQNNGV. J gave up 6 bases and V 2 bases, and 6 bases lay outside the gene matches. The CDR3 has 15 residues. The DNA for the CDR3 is TGTGCCAGCAGCTTATTCGCGGGAGGTGTCAATGAGCAGTTCTTC. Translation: CASSLFAGGVNEQFF.

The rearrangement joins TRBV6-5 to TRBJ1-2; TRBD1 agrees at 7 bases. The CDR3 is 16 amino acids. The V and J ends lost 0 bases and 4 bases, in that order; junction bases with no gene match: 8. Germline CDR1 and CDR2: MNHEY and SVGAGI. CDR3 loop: CASSYSSGGVTYGYTF. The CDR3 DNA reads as TGTGCCAGCAGTTACTCGTCAGGGGGAGTAACCTATGGCTACACCTTC.

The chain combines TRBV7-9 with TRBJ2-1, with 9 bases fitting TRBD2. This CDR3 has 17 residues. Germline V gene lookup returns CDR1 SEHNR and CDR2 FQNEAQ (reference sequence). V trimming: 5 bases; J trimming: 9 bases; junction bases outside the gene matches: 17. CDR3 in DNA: TGTGCCAGCAGCCGGAACCTAGCGGGGATCGACTCGGTTGAGCAGTTCTTC. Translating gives CASSRNLAGIDSVEQFF.